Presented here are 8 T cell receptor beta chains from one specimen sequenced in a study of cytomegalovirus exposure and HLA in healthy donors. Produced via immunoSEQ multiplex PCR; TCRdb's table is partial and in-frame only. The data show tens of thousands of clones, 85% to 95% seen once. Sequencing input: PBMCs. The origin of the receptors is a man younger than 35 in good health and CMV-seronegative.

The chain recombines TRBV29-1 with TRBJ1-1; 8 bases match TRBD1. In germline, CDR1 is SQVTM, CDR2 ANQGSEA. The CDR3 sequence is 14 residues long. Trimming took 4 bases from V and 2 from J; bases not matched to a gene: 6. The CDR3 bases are TGCAGCGTTGGGCGCAGGGGGCGAAACACTGAAGCTTTCTTT. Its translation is CSVGRRGRNTEAFF.

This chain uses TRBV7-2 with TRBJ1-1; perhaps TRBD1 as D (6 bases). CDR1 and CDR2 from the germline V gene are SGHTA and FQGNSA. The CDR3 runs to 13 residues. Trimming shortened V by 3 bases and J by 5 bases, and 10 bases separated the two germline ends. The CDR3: CASSFEGVTEAFF. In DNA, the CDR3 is TGTGCCAGCAGCTTTGAGGGGGTGACTGAAGCTTTCTTT.

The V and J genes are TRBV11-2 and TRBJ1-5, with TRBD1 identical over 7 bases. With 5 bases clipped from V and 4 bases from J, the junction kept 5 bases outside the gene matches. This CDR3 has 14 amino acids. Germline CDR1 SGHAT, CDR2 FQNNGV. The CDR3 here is CASSRDRANQPQHF. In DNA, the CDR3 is TGTGCCAGCAGCCGTGACAGGGCTAATCAGCCCCAGCATTTT.

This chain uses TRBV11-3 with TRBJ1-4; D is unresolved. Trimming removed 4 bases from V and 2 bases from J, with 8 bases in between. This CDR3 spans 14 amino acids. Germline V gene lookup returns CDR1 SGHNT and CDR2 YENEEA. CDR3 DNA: TGTGCCAGCAGCTCTCCTAGTACTAATGAAAAACTGTTTTTT. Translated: CASSSPSTNEKLFF.

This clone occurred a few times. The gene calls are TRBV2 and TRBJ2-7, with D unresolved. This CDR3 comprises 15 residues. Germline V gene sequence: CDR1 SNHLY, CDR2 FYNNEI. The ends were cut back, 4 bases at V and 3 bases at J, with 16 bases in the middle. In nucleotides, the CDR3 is TGTGCCAGCAGTGTGTGGTACAGTGCTCACTACGAGCAGTACTTC. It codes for CASSVWYSAHYEQYF.

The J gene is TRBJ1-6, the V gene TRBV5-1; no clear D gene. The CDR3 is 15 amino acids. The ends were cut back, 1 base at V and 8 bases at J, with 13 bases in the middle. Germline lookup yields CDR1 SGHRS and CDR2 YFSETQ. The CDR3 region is CASSLSIGADSPLHF. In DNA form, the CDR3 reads TGCGCCAGCAGCTTGAGTATCGGCGCGGATTCACCCCTCCACTTT.

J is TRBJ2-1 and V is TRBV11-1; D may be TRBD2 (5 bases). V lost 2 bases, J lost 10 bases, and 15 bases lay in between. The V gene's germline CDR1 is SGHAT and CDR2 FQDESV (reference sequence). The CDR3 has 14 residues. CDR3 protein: CASSLSGYRREQFF. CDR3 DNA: TGTGCCAGCAGCTTAAGCGGATATAGACGCGAGCAGTTCTTC.

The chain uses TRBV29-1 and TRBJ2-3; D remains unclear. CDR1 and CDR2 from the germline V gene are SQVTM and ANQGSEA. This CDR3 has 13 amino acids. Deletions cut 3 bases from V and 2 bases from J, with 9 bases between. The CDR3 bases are TGCAGCGTTGACGTGTCTTCCACAGATACGCAGTATTTT. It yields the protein CSVDVSSTDTQYF.